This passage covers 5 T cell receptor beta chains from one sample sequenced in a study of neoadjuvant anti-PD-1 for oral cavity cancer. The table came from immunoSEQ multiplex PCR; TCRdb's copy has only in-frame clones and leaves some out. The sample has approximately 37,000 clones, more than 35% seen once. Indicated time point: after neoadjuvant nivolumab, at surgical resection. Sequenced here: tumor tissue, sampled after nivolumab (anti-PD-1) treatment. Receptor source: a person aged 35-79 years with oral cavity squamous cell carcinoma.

CDR3 region: CASSPPRAGQPQHF. The CDR3, as DNA: TGTGCCAGCAGTCCCCCCAGGGCTGGACAGCCCCAGCATTTT. This chain connects TRBV28 to TRBJ1-5; maybe TRBD1 (5 bases). The CDR3 spans 14 residues. The germline V gene encodes CDR1 MDHEN and CDR2 SYDVKM. V gave up 5 bases and J gave up 7 bases, with 15 bases separating them.

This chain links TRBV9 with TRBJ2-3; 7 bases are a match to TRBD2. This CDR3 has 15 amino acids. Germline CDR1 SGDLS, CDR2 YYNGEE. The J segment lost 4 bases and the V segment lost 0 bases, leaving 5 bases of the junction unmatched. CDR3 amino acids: CASSVDPGRADTQYF. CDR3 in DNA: TGTGCCAGCAGCGTAGATCCAGGGAGGGCAGATACGCAGTATTTT.

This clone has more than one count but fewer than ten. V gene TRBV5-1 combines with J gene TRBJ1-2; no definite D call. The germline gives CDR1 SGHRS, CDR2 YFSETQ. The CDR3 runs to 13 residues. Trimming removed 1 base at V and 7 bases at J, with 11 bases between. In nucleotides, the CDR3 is TGCGCCAGCAGCTTGACCCTGGAGGGTGGCTACACCTTC. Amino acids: CASSLTLEGGYTF.

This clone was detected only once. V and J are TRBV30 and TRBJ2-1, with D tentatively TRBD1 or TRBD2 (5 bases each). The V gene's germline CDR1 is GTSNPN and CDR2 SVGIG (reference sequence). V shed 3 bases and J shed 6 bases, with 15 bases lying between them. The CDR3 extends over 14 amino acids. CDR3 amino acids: CAWSGTLHANEQFF. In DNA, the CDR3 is TGTGCCTGGAGCGGGACCCTCCACGCCAATGAGCAGTTCTTC.

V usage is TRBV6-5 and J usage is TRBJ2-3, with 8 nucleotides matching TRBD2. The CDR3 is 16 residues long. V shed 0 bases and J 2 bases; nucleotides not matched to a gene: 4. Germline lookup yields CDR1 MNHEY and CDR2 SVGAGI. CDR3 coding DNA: TGTGCCAGCAGTTACTCGAGCGGGGGATACACAGATACGCAGTATTTT. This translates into CASSYSSGGYTDTQYF.